Below, one T cell receptor (beta chain) is given with its context. Its recognized antigen is unknown. No base quality information exists; no much larger clone differs at one position. The sample comes from a study of cytomegalovirus exposure and HLA in healthy donors (dated by TCRdb to the late 2010s). Turning to the overall study: According to a later analysis, the roughly 120 validation repertoires were produced on the same platform as the roughly 700 repertoires of the first cohort. High-throughput TCR immunosequencing, statistical association of individual TCRs with disease status, and machine learning were combined to predict cytomegalovirus infection status. Besides the first cohort of around 700 subjects, a separate validation cohort made up of over 95 different subjects was used. The study aimed to test whether cataloging public T cell receptors could reveal signatures of past pathogen exposure.

Separate from the approximately 670-subject first cohort, the validation cohort of some 130 subjects was the group to which the donors belonged. Library preparation employed the immunoSEQ multiplex PCR assay. Per the source publication's procedure: A statistical classification framework was developed to diagnose cytomegalovirus status using the catalog of TCR beta chain sequences. As stored in TCRdb, this immuneACCESS dataset retains in-frame rearrangements with V and J assigned. A fraction of the clones does not appear; measured against another copy, unresolved V genes explain less than half of the discrepancy, and the remainder lacks a known reason. V and J calls and clone size are given by that table; D and trimming were obtained from the DNA. The table for this sample lists 250,000 to 350,000 clones; about nine tenths of them were counted only once. Of the sample, around 0.8% is held by the ten largest clones.

Study-wide findings and limitations: Most TCR sequences were observed very rarely across donors, whereas some public TCRs were present in many individuals. The validation cohort had no HLA typing available for a later analysis, so co-occurrence within that cohort was assessed over all 120 or so repertoires. In both the original and validation cohorts, the classifier was reported to diagnose cytomegalovirus status with high specificity and sensitivity. Three of the identified cytomegalovirus-associated TCR beta chains were confirmed in vitro to be specific for cytomegalovirus antigens. A total of 150 to 200 TCR beta chains were listed by the study as associated with cytomegalovirus. In a later analysis, TCRs clustered in the first cohort were found to also tend to co-occur in the 100 to 150 validation repertoires, with approximately 95% of cluster scores above 0. The authors suggested that the approach could potentially be generalized to other disease states and immunological phenotypes.

This receptor was obtained from a woman between 18 and 30 years old in good health and CMV-seronegative. The sequenced material came from PBMCs.

The DNA sequence is as follows: TGCGCCAGCAGCCAAACAGGGGGCGGGGGCCCGAGAACCTACGAGCAGTACTTC. It translates as CASSQTGGGGPRTYEQYF. This receptor chain uses TRBV4-3 and TRBJ2-7, and 9 junctional nucleotides match TRBD1. The germline V gene specifies LGHNA as CDR1 and YSLEER as CDR2. V has 2 bases trimmed and J has 2 bases trimmed; junction bases matching no gene number 13. Reading from cysteine to phenylalanine, the CDR3 counts 18 amino acids. The retained sequence is limited to the CDR3, 54 bases, with the frame set at the first base.